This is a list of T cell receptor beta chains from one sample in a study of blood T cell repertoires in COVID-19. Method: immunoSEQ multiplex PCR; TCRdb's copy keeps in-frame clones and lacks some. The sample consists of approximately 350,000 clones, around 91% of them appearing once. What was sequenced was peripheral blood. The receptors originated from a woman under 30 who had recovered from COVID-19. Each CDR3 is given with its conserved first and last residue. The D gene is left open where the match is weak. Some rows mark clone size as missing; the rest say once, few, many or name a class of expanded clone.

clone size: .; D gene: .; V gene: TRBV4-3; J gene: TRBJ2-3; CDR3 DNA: TGCGCCAGCAGCCAAGATCAAGCAACAGATACGCAGTATTTT; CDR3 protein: CASSQDQATDTQYF
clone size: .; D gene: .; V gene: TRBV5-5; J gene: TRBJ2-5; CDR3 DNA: TGTGCCAGCAGCTCCGCCGGGGAGACCCAGTACTTC; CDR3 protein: CASSSAGETQYF
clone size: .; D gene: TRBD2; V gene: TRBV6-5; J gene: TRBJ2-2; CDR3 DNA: TGTGCCAGCAGTTACTCGAGGACTAGGTCTTCCGGGGAGCTGTTTTTT; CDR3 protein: CASSYSRTRSSGELFF
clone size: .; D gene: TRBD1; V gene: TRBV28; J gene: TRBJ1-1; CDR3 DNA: TGTGCCAGCAAACCGGGACAGGGGTACACTGAAGCTTTCTTT; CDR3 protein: CASKPGQGYTEAFF
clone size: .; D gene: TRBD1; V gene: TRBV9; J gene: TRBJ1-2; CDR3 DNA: TGTGCCAGCAGCTTCGGACAGGGGGATGGCTACACCTTC; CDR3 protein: CASSFGQGDGYTF
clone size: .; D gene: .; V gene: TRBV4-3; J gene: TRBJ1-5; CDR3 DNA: TGCGCCAGCAGCGTCAGATTAAATCAGCCCCAGCATTTT; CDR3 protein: CASSVRLNQPQHF
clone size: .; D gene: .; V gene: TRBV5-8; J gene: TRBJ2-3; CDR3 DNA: TGTGCCAGCAGCCTCAAGGGCGGGTCCACAGATACGCAGTATTTT; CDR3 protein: CASSLKGGSTDTQYF
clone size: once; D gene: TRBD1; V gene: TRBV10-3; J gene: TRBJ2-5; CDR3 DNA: TGTGCCATCACCAGGGACAGGGGGGAGACCCAGTACTTC; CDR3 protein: CAITRDRGETQYF
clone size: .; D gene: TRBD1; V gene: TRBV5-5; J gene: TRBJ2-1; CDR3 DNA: TGTGCCAGCAGCTTCGGACAGGGGGCCTACAATGAGCAGTTCTTC; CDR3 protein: CASSFGQGAYNEQFF
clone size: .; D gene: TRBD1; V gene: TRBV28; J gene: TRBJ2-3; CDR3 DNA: TGTGCCAGCAGTCCCCGACAGGGAACAGATACGCAGTATTTT; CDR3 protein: CASSPRQGTDTQYF
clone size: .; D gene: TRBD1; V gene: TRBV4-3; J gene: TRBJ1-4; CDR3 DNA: TGCGCCAGCAGCCAAGTCCCTCAGGGGGCAAAACTGTTTTTT; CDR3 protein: CASSQVPQGAKLFF
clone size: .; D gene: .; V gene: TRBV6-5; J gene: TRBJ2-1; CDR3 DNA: TGTGCCAGCAGTCTTGAGGTGTTCTGGGAGCAGTTCTTC; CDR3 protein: CASSLEVFWEQFF
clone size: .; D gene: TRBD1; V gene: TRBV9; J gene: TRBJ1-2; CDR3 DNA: TGTGCCAGCAGCGCTATGACAGGGCACTATGGCTACACCTTC; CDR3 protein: CASSAMTGHYGYTF
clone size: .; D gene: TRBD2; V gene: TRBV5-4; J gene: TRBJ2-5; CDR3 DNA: TGTGCCAGCAGCCGGGGGACTAGCGGGGTCAAAGAGACCCAGTACTTC; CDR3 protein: CASSRGTSGVKETQYF
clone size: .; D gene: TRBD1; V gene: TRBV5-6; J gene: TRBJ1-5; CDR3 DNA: TGTGCCAGCAGCTTGGCCGAAGGGACAGCCTACAATCAGCCCCAGCATTTT; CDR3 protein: CASSLAEGTAYNQPQHF
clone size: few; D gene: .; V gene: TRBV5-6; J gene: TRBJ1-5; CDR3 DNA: TGTGCCAGCAGCTTGGAGCGCTATAGCAATCAGCCCCAGCATTTT; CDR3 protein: CASSLERYSNQPQHF
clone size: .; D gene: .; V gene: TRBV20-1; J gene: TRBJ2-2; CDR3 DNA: TGCAGTGCTAGTTCAGTGGGGGGTACCGGGGAGCTGTTTTTT; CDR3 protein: CSASSVGGTGELFF
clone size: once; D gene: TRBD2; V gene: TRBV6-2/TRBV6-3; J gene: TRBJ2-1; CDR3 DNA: TGTGCCAGCAGTTACGATGGGGGAGGGCCCAATGAGCAGTTCTTC; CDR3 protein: CASSYDGGGPNEQFF
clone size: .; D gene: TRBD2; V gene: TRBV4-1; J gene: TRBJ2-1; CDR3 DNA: TGCGCCAGCAGCTCCCGGGACTACGGGGATGAGCAGTTCTTC; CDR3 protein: CASSSRDYGDEQFF
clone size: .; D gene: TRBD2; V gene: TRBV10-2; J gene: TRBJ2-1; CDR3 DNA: TGCGCCAGCAGTGCCCGAACGGGACTAGCGGTCAATGAGCAGTTCTTC; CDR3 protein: CASSARTGLAVNEQFF
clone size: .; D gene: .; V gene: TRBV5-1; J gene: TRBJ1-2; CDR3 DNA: TGCGCCAGCAGCTTACGAGAAAACTATGGCTACACCTTC; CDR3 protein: CASSLRENYGYTF
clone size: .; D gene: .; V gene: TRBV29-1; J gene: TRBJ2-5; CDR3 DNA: TGCAGCGTTGACTACGGGTCAGAAGAGACCCAGTACTTC; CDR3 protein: CSVDYGSEETQYF
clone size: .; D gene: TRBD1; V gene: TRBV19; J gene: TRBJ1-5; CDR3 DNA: TGTGCCAGTAGTGGCCGGACAGGGACCCCGGGGCAGCCCCAGCATTTT; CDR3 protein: CASSGRTGTPGQPQHF
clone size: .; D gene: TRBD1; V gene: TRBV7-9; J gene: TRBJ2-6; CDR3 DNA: TGTGCCAGCAGCTCCTCCGACAGGGGGAAGGGTTCTGGGGCCAACGTCCTGACTTTC; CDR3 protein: CASSSSDRGKGSGANVLTF
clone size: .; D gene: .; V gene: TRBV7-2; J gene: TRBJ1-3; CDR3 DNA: TGTGCCAGCAGCTTTGGCCAGAGGGGAAACACCATATATTTT; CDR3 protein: CASSFGQRGNTIYF
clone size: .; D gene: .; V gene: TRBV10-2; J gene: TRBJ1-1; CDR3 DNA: TGCGCCAGCAGTGTGATGGCCACTGAAGCTTTCTTT; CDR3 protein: CASSVMATEAFF
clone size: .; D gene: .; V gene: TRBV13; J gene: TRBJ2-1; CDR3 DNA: TGTGCCAGCAGCTTATACAGGGAGCAGTTCTTC; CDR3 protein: CASSLYREQFF